The 17 T cell receptor beta chains presented below share a single source sample, sequenced in a study of blood T cell repertoires in COVID-19. Profiled with immunoSEQ multiplex PCR; TCRdb holds only in-frame clones, not every one. The sample contains approximately 240,000 clones, about 80% of which appear only once. Material for sequencing was PBMCs or T cells enriched from blood (not recorded which). Receptor source: a woman aged 40 to 50 with acute COVID-19.

This clone was counted a single time. V is TRBV7-6 and J is TRBJ1-2; D unclear. The germline gives CDR1 SGHVS, CDR2 FNYEAQ. Trimming stripped 5 bases from V and 2 bases from J, with 15 bases between. This CDR3 spans 15 amino acids. The CDR3 reads CASSPVGVENYGYTF. The CDR3 DNA is TGTGCCAGCAGCCCCGTCGGGGTGGAGAACTATGGCTACACCTTC.

V usage is TRBV30 and J usage is TRBJ2-3; tentatively, D is TRBD1 (5 bases). The V and J ends lost 1 base and 5 bases respectively, with 19 bases between them. Germline V gives CDR1 GTSNPN, CDR2 SVGIG (reference sequence). CDR3 size: 16 residues. The CDR3, as DNA: TGTGCCTGGAGTGCGTCCCTTAGGGGTTTTCAAGATACGCAGTATTTT. As protein: CAWSASLRGFQDTQYF. The variable domain in full, with the rest retrieved from reference TRBV30 and TRBJ2-3, is SQTIHQWPATLVQPVGSPLSLECTVEGTSNPNLYWYRQAAGRGLQLLFYSVGIGQISSEVPQNLSASRPQDRQFILSSKKLLLSDSGFYLCAWSASLRGFQDTQYFGPGTRLTVL.

The chain combines TRBV19 with TRBJ2-2; D remains unclear. The CDR3 runs 11 residues. In germline, CDR1 is LNHDA, CDR2 SQIVND (reference sequence). Deletions cut 8 bases from V and 4 bases from J, with 5 bases between. CDR3 protein: CASGPTGELFF. In DNA form, the CDR3 reads TGTGCCAGTGGCCCCACCGGGGAGCTGTTTTTT. Full variable domain (remainder filled in from reference TRBV19 and TRBJ2-2): DGGITQSPKYLFRKEGQNVTLSCEQNLNHDAMYWYRQDPGQGLRLIYYSQIVNDFQKGDIAEGYSVSREKKESFPLTVTSAQKNPTAFYLCASGPTGELFFGEGSRLTVL.

This clone was seen a few times. The chain has TRBV21-1 and TRBJ2-7; the table calls TRBD1, which could not be checked here. TRBV21-1 is assigned pseudogene status. The CDR3 totals 10 residues. CDR3 sequence reads: CASSPQQGFF. DNA for the CDR3: TGTGCCAGCAGCCCCCAACAGGGATTTTTC.

The J gene is TRBJ2-5, the V gene TRBV6-1, with D maybe TRBD2 (6 bases). Germline values: CDR1 MNHNS, CDR2 SASEGT. V was cut by 6 bases and J by 2 bases, with 13 bases left in between. This CDR3 spans 14 amino acids. CDR3 sequence reads: CASRPGGTQETQYF. The CDR3 nucleotides are TGTGCCAGCAGGCCCGGCGGGACGCAAGAGACCCAGTACTTC.

The gene calls are TRBV5-1 and TRBJ2-5; 9 nucleotides line up with TRBD1. V gave up 0 bases and J gave up 4 bases; unmatched junction bases: 4. Germline-derived CDR1 and CDR2 are SGHRS and YFSETQ. This CDR3 has 15 residues. DNA of the CDR3: TGCGCCAGCAGCTTGGTCCCGGGACAGGGAGAGACCCAGTACTTC. Translation gives CASSLVPGQGETQYF. Together with reference TRBV5-1 and TRBJ2-5, the CDR3 gives the full variable domain: KAGVTQTPRYLIKTRGQQVTLSCSPISGHRSVSWYQQTPGQGLQFLFEYFSETQRNKGNFPGRFSGRQFSNSRSEMNVSTLELGDSALYLCASSLVPGQGETQYFGPGTRLLVL.

CDR3 sequence (DNA): TGTGCCAGCAGCCAAGCCCCCGGACTAGGAACTACGCAGTATTTT. Amino acid sequence: CASSQAPGLGTTQYF. The chain uses TRBV3-1 (or the pseudogene TRBV3-2) and TRBJ2-3; 7 bases are a match to TRBD2. Per the germline V gene, CDR1 is LGHDT and CDR2 is YNNKEL (reference sequence). The CDR3 is 15 residues long. The J segment lost 8 bases and the V segment lost 1 base, leaving 9 bases of the junction unmatched.

The gene calls are TRBV24-1 and TRBJ2-1; the D gene is possibly TRBD2 (5 bases). Trimming cost V 1 base and J 4 bases, with 10 bases left between them. CDR1 KGHDR and CDR2 SFDVKD come from the germline V gene. CDR3 size: 15 residues. CDR3 nucleotide sequence: TGTGCCACCAGTGATTTTGCCAGCGGATACAATGAGCAGTTCTTC. It yields the protein CATSDFASGYNEQFF.

The chain carries TRBV11-2 and TRBJ2-5; perhaps TRBD2 as D (6 bases). V dropped 1 base and J dropped 4 bases, with 13 bases sitting between them. The CDR3 has 15 amino acids. The germline V gene encodes CDR1 SGHAT and CDR2 FQNNGV. The CDR3 here is CASSLVGSGGETQYF. CDR3 nucleotide sequence: TGTGCCAGCAGCTTAGTGGGTAGCGGTGGAGAGACCCAGTACTTC.

The J gene is TRBJ1-1, the V gene TRBV6-5; tentative D call: TRBD1 (5 bases). Trimming shortened V by 4 bases and J by 7 bases, and 7 bases separated the two germline ends. This CDR3 is 11 amino acids long. Germline loops: CDR1 MNHEY, CDR2 SVGAGI. CDR3 coding DNA: TGTGCCAGCAGTTGGGACTTTGAAGCTTTCTTT. Its protein is CASSWDFEAFF.

This chain connects TRBV6-1 to TRBJ2-7; D might be TRBD1 (5 bases). Germline V lookup: CDR1 MNHNS, CDR2 SASEGT. The ends were cut back, 2 bases at V and 3 bases at J, with 14 bases in the middle. The CDR3 has 15 residues. The CDR3 nucleotides are TGTGCCAGCAGTGAACCCAAGGGCAGGGTCTACGAGCAGTACTTC. Residues: CASSEPKGRVYEQYF.

The chain has TRBV30 and TRBJ2-2; D possibly corresponds to TRBD1 (5 bases). The germline V and J ends were trimmed by 4 bases and 0 bases, with 12 bases remaining between them. The germline gives CDR1 GTSNPN, CDR2 SVGIG (reference sequence). The CDR3 is made up of 15 amino acids. This chain's CDR3 is CAWMGQMTNTGELFF. The CDR3, as DNA: TGTGCCTGGATGGGGCAGATGACGAACACCGGGGAGCTGTTTTTT.

CDR3: CASSPRAANTGELFF. CDR3 DNA sequence: TGTGCCAGCAGTCCGCGGGCCGCGAACACCGGGGAGCTGTTTTTT. V is TRBV27 and J is TRBJ2-2; tentatively, D is TRBD2 (5 bases). Between the trimmed V and J ends, which lost 5 bases and 0 bases, there was a span of 10 bases. Germline CDR1 MNHEY, CDR2 SMNVEV (reference sequence). CDR3 length: 15 residues.

This clone was detected once. The V and J genes are TRBV28 and TRBJ2-1; D might be TRBD1 (7 bases). Trimming pared 6 bases from V and 15 bases from J, leaving 15 bases between. Germline CDR1 and CDR2: MDHEN and SYDVKM. The CDR3 length is 11 residues. This CDR3 is CASRFPGGWFF. The CDR3 DNA sequence: TGTGCCAGCAGGTTTCCAGGGGGGTGGTTCTTC.

V is TRBV3-1 (or the pseudogene TRBV3-2) and J is TRBJ2-1; 12 bases are a match to TRBD1. CDR3 length: 15 residues. The junction had 7 bases not matched to a gene; V was cut back by 4 bases and J by 9 bases. Germline V gene lookup returns CDR1 LGHDT and CDR2 YNNKEL (reference sequence). DNA for the CDR3: TGTGCCAGCAGCCTGGGACAGGGGGCTTTGGGTGAGCAGTTCTTC. Translating gives CASSLGQGALGEQFF.

This clone was counted once. The CDR3 is CAGRDSQETQYF. CDR3 DNA: TGTGCCGGAAGGGACAGTCAAGAGACCCAGTACTTC. The V call is TRBV30, the J call TRBJ2-5; 7 bases line up with TRBD1. CDR3 length: 12 amino acids. Germline CDR1 reads GTSNPN; CDR2 reads SVGIG (reference sequence). The junction had 5 bases not matched to a gene; V was cut back by 8 bases and J by 2 bases.

This chain joins TRBV20-1 and TRBJ2-1, with D possibly being TRBD2 (6 bases). CDR3 length: 14 amino acids. Germline values: CDR1 DFQATT, CDR2 SNEGSKA (reference sequence). Between the trimmed V and J ends, which lost 3 bases and 6 bases, there was a span of 15 bases. CDR3 region: CSASKRENGNEQFF. In DNA, the CDR3 is TGCAGTGCTAGTAAACGGGAGAATGGCAATGAGCAGTTCTTC.